These T cell receptor beta chains were read from a single sample in a study of blood T cells in healthy people across ages. Each CDR3 protein is one row after TCRdb ran MiXCR on the 5' RACE reads. The sample holds 1.8 million or so distinct CDR3 sequences, about two fifths seen once. The material sequenced was blood. Receptors originate from a human donor in good health. CDR3s include the opening cysteine and the closing phenylalanine or tryptophan. Each record gives: D gene, clone size, V gene, J gene, CDR3 DNA, CDR3 protein. A D gene is named only where the DNA matches it firmly. For some rows the clone size is stated as once, few or many, or as a class when expanded; others skip it.

d_gene: TRBD1
abundance: -
v_gene: TRBV7-9
j_gene: TRBJ2-3
CDR3nt: TGTGCCAGCAGCTTTAGGACAGGGGGGTCCCCAGATACGCAGTATTTT
CDR3aa: CASSFRTGGSPDTQYF

d_gene: -
abundance: -
v_gene: TRBV5-5
j_gene: TRBJ1-1
CDR3nt: TGTGCCAGCAGCAACGGACCGAACACTGAAGCTTTCTTT
CDR3aa: CASSNGPNTEAFF

d_gene: -
abundance: -
v_gene: TRBV7-9
j_gene: TRBJ1-2
CDR3nt: TGCGCCAGCAGCCAAGTCTGGGAGAGAGGAGGCTACACCTTC
CDR3aa: CASSQVWERGGYTF

d_gene: TRBD1
abundance: -
v_gene: TRBV4-3
j_gene: TRBJ2-7
CDR3nt: TGCGCCAGCAGCCAAGATGACAGGGGGGGATACGAGCAGTACTTC
CDR3aa: CASSQDDRGGYEQYF

d_gene: -
abundance: -
v_gene: TRBV7-2
j_gene: TRBJ2-2
CDR3nt: TGTGCCAGCAGCTTGTCCAGGCTCGGCACCGGGGAGCTGTTTTTT
CDR3aa: CASSLSRLGTGELFF

d_gene: -
abundance: -
v_gene: TRBV27
j_gene: TRBJ1-5
CDR3nt: TGTGCCAGCAGTTATACGTGGACTCAGCCCCAGCATTTT
CDR3aa: CASSYTWTQPQHF

d_gene: TRBD2
abundance: -
v_gene: TRBV7-7
j_gene: TRBJ2-1
CDR3nt: TGTGCTAGCAGCCAGGCGGGGGGGAATGAGCAGTTCTTC
CDR3aa: CASSQAGGNEQFF

d_gene: -
abundance: -
v_gene: TRBV29-1
j_gene: TRBJ2-1
CDR3nt: TGCAGCAAGAGGACACCTTTTTACAATGAGCAGTTCTTC
CDR3aa: CSKRTPFYNEQFF

d_gene: TRBD1
abundance: few
v_gene: TRBV9
j_gene: TRBJ1-4
CDR3nt: TGTGCCAGCAGCGTAGATACCGGGACAGGGAGACAAAAACTGTTTTTT
CDR3aa: CASSVDTGTGRQKLFF

d_gene: -
abundance: few
v_gene: TRBV7-2
j_gene: TRBJ2-5
CDR3nt: TGTGCCAGCAGTTTATGGATAGGAGAGACCCAGTACTTC
CDR3aa: CASSLWIGETQYF

d_gene: -
abundance: -
v_gene: TRBV5-1
j_gene: TRBJ1-2
CDR3nt: TGCGCCAGCAGCTTGGAAGGGCTACAGGGCCACTATCATGGCTACACCTTC
CDR3aa: CASSLEGLQGHYHGYTF

d_gene: -
abundance: few
v_gene: TRBV27
j_gene: TRBJ2-1
CDR3nt: TGTGCCAGCAGCCAAGGGAACTCCTACAATGAGCAGTTCTTC
CDR3aa: CASSQGNSYNEQFF

d_gene: -
abundance: -
v_gene: TRBV10-3
j_gene: TRBJ2-1
CDR3nt: TGTGCCATCAGTGTGGGGCAGGGGGGGAACAATGAGCAGTTCTTC
CDR3aa: CAISVGQGGNNEQFF

d_gene: TRBD1
abundance: -
v_gene: TRBV4-3
j_gene: TRBJ2-2
CDR3nt: TGCGCCAGCAGCCAAGATCAGTTGGGACAGGAGAACACCGGGGAGCTGTTTTTT
CDR3aa: CASSQDQLGQENTGELFF

d_gene: TRBD1
abundance: -
v_gene: TRBV20-1
j_gene: TRBJ1-4
CDR3nt: TGCAGTGCTAGGGACAGGGGGAGACCAACTAATGAAAAACTGTTTTTT
CDR3aa: CSARDRGRPTNEKLFF

d_gene: -
abundance: few
v_gene: TRBV29-1
j_gene: TRBJ1-2
CDR3nt: TGCAGCGTTGAGGGGCATAACTATGGCTACACCTTC
CDR3aa: CSVEGHNYGYTF

d_gene: -
abundance: -
v_gene: TRBV20-1
j_gene: TRBJ2-5
CDR3nt: TGCAGTGCTACGGGACGAATGCAAAAGACCCAGTACTTC
CDR3aa: CSATGRMQKTQYF

d_gene: -
abundance: few
v_gene: TRBV4-2
j_gene: TRBJ1-5
CDR3nt: TGTGCCAGCAGTCCCTTGAGAGTTCAGCCCCAGCATTTT
CDR3aa: CASSPLRVQPQHF

d_gene: -
abundance: -
v_gene: TRBV24-1
j_gene: TRBJ2-2
CDR3nt: TGTGCCACCAGTGACCCGGGGCCCGCCTCCACCGGGGAGCTGTTTTTT
CDR3aa: CATSDPGPASTGELFF

d_gene: -
abundance: few
v_gene: TRBV2
j_gene: TRBJ1-1
CDR3nt: TGTGCCAGCTTCCAATACCCGAACACTGAAGCTTTCTTT
CDR3aa: CASFQYPNTEAFF

d_gene: -
abundance: few
v_gene: TRBV5-1
j_gene: TRBJ2-1
CDR3nt: TGCGCCAGCAGCTTTGGGGCGGTTAGGGATGAGCAGTTCTTC
CDR3aa: CASSFGAVRDEQFF

d_gene: -
abundance: few
v_gene: TRBV29-1
j_gene: TRBJ2-4
CDR3nt: TGCAGCGTTGAGCAGTTAGCCAAAAACATTCAGTACTTC
CDR3aa: CSVEQLAKNIQYF

d_gene: TRBD1
abundance: few
v_gene: TRBV9
j_gene: TRBJ1-1
CDR3nt: TGTGCCAGCAGGCCCTCGACAGGGTACACTGAAGCTTTCTTT
CDR3aa: CASRPSTGYTEAFF

d_gene: TRBD1
abundance: few
v_gene: TRBV5-1
j_gene: TRBJ2-3
CDR3nt: TGCGCCAGCAGCTTACAAGGGGGCTTACTAAGCACAGATACGCAGTATTTT
CDR3aa: CASSLQGGLLSTDTQYF

d_gene: -
abundance: few
v_gene: TRBV5-1
j_gene: TRBJ1-4
CDR3nt: TGCGCCAGCAGCCGGGCCGGGGGTGGAGAAAAACTGTTTTTT
CDR3aa: CASSRAGGGEKLFF

d_gene: -
abundance: -
v_gene: TRBV7-8
j_gene: TRBJ1-2
CDR3nt: TGTGCCAGCAGCTTAGGGACACTCTACTATGGCTACACCTTC
CDR3aa: CASSLGTLYYGYTF

d_gene: TRBD1
abundance: -
v_gene: TRBV5-4
j_gene: TRBJ2-5
CDR3nt: TGTGCCAGCAGCTTGGGTCAGGGGGCCATCGGGACCCAGTACTTC
CDR3aa: CASSLGQGAIGTQYF